These 27 T cell receptor beta chains originate from one sample sequenced in a study of Graves' ophthalmopathy and Graves' hyperthyroidism. Investigators amplified TCR beta CDR3 regions from RNA transcripts. In the first round, RT-PCR was carried out with HTBI primers, and a multiplex PCR formed the second round. MiXCR, run by TCRdb on the multiplex PCR reads, gives a single entry per CDR3 protein. The sample contains 360,000 or so distinct CDR3 sequences, around 16% of which appear only once. Sequenced material: peripheral blood. All receptors come from a young woman with Graves' ophthalmopathy.

There are many counts of this clonotype. The J gene is TRBJ1-1, the V gene TRBV6-2 or TRBV6-3; D remains unclear. This CDR3 has 13 amino acids. V shed 2 bases and J shed 2 bases, with 6 bases lying between them. Per germline, CDR1 MNHEY and CDR2 SVGEGT. CDR3 sequence reads: CASSYQDNTEAFF. For the CDR3, the DNA is TGTGCCAGCAGTTACCAGGACAACACTGAAGCTTTCTTT.

This clonotype has at least ten counts. The chain is built from TRBV5-1 and TRBJ1-1, with TRBD1 as a possible D gene (6 bases). The CDR3 is 15 amino acids. The ends were cut back, 2 bases at V and 0 bases at J, with 11 bases in the middle. The germline CDR1 and CDR2 sequences are SGHRS and YFSETQ. This CDR3 is CASSLPGDLNTEAFF. CDR3 DNA sequence: TGCGCCAGCAGCTTACCAGGGGACTTGAACACTGAAGCTTTCTTT.

This clonotype was observed at least ten times. The chain links TRBV10-3 to TRBJ1-1, with D perhaps TRBD1 (6 bases). The V gene's germline CDR1 is ENHRY and CDR2 SYGVKD. The CDR3 has 16 amino acids. V dropped 2 bases and J dropped 0 bases, with 13 bases sitting between them. CDR3 sequence: CAISEGTFRLNTEAFF. CDR3 DNA sequence: TGTGCCATCAGTGAGGGGACATTCAGGTTGAACACTGAAGCTTTCTTT.

This clonotype was seen ten or more times. The chain is built from TRBV19 and TRBJ1-6; a weak D match, TRBD1 (5 bases). The germline V gene encodes CDR1 LNHDA and CDR2 SQIVND (reference sequence). Trimming pared 6 bases from V and 7 bases from J, leaving 16 bases between. This CDR3 is built from 15 residues. CDR3 DNA: TGTGCCAGTAGGAGCCCGGGACTCGCCAATTCACCCCTCCACTTT. Translation gives CASRSPGLANSPLHF.

There are many counts of this clonotype. The gene calls are TRBV29-1 and TRBJ2-5; D call uncertain. Germline values: CDR1 SQVTM, CDR2 ANQGSEA. The CDR3 extends over 10 amino acids. The germline V and J ends were trimmed by 3 bases and 5 bases, with 4 bases remaining between them. The CDR3 DNA is TGCAGCGTTGAGTTGGAGACCCAGTACTTC. Its protein is CSVELETQYF.

This clonotype was counted at least ten times. This chain connects TRBV7-3 to TRBJ2-5, with TRBD2 matching over 9 bases. With V trimmed by 4 bases and J by 5 bases, 17 bases remained unmatched. This CDR3 is 18 amino acids long. Germline lookup yields CDR1 SGHTA and CDR2 FQGTGA. The CDR3 reads CASSSYPSRGGAGETQYF. The CDR3 DNA reads TGTGCCAGCAGCTCATACCCCTCTCGCGGGGGGGCCGGGGAGACCCAGTACTTC.

The sample holds many counts of this clonotype. The chain employs TRBV20-1 and TRBJ2-7; D not resolved. CDR3 length: 14 residues. V was shortened by 0 bases and J by 2 bases, with 11 bases between the two germline ends. The V gene's germline CDR1 is DFQATT and CDR2 SNEGSKA (reference sequence). The CDR3 DNA sequence: TGCAGTGCTAGAGATGGAGAACGTACCTACGAGCAGTACTTC. Protein: CSARDGERTYEQYF.

V is TRBV6-1 and J is TRBJ1-2; D is unclear. V lost 2 bases and J lost 3, with 13 bases in between. In germline, CDR1 is MNHNS, CDR2 SASEGT. CDR3 size: 15 residues. CDR3 sequence: CASSESANGYYGYTF. DNA for the CDR3: TGTGCCAGCAGTGAATCTGCCAACGGATACTATGGCTACACCTTC.

This clonotype was observed a few times. V usage is TRBV15 and J usage is TRBJ1-3; no reliable D call. The CDR3 extends over 13 amino acids. In germline, CDR1 is LNHNV, CDR2 YYDKDF (reference sequence). V was cut by 6 bases and J by 2 bases, with 8 bases left in between. Here the CDR3 reads CATSSAAGNTIYF. DNA for the CDR3: TGTGCCACCAGTTCCGCAGCTGGAAACACCATATATTTT.

This clonotype has at least ten counts. The chain couples TRBV5-1 to TRBJ2-5; 9 bases match TRBD1. V lost 4 bases to trimming and J lost 1 base; unmatched junction nucleotides: 5. CDR1 is SGHRS, CDR2 YFSETQ, per germline. The CDR3 is 15 residues long. DNA of the CDR3: TGCGCCAGCAGCGTACAGGGGGCCCCCCAAGAGACCCAGTACTTC. Protein: CASSVQGAPQETQYF.

The J gene is TRBJ2-5, the V gene TRBV12-3 or TRBV12-4; weak D call: TRBD1 (6 bases). V lost 7 bases and J lost 5, with 11 bases in between. There are 12 residues in the CDR3. The CDR3 coding sequence is TGTGCCAGCACCAGGGGTCGGGAGACCCAGTACTTC. Its protein product is CASTRGRETQYF.

This clonotype was detected ten times or more. The gene calls are TRBV6-2 or TRBV6-3 and TRBJ2-2; no firm D call. V was clipped by 5 bases and J by 3 bases, with 4 bases between them. This CDR3 is built from 12 residues. Germline CDR1 is MNHEY and CDR2 is SVGEGT. For the CDR3, the DNA is TGTGCCAGCAGTAGAGACACCGGGGAGCTGTTTTTT. Amino acids: CASSRDTGELFF.

This clonotype was counted ten times or more. The chain joins TRBV7-2 to TRBJ2-3, with D hard to call. Germline V lookup: CDR1 SGHTA, CDR2 FQGNSA. The CDR3 loop spans 13 amino acids. V lost 2 bases and J lost 2, with 5 bases in between. The CDR3 DNA is TGTGCCAGCAGCTTAATAGACACAGATACGCAGTATTTT. This sequence encodes CASSLIDTDTQYF.

The sample holds many counts of this clonotype. Here the CDR3 DNA reads TGCGCCAGCAAGAGACTAGCTCCCGGGGAGCTGTTTTTT. Amino acid sequence: CASKRLAPGELFF. The chain is built from TRBV5-1 and TRBJ2-2, with 7 bases aligning to TRBD2. Germline CDR1 and CDR2: SGHRS and YFSETQ. The CDR3 contains 13 residues. V lost 6 bases and J lost 6; bases outside the gene matches: 5.

This chain connects TRBV12-3 or TRBV12-4 to TRBJ1-2; D possibly corresponds to TRBD1 (5 bases). The V and J ends lost 5 bases and 4 bases respectively, with 14 bases between them. The CDR3 has 14 amino acids. The CDR3, as DNA: TGTGCCAGCAGTCGGGGATCTAGGGGCTATGGCTACACCTTC. Residues: CASSRGSRGYGYTF.

This clonotype has ten or more counts. J is TRBJ2-5 and V is TRBV7-3, with 9 bases identical to TRBD2. The length of the CDR3 is 15 residues. V trimming: 2 bases; J trimming: 4 bases; junction bases outside the gene matches: 5. Germline V gene sequence: CDR1 SGHTA, CDR2 FQGTGA. The CDR3 DNA sequence: TGTGCCAGCAGCTTACTAGCGGGATCACCAGAGACCCAGTACTTC. It encodes CASSLLAGSPETQYF.

In its sample, this clonotype was seen many times. CDR3 bases: TGTGCCAGCACCCCCGGCGGGAGCGGGGGGGCCACCGGGGAGCTGTTTTTT. Protein sequence: CASTPGGSGGATGELFF. The rearrangement joins TRBV28 to TRBJ2-2; 10 bases are a match to TRBD2. Losses at the gene ends were 7 bases for V and 4 bases for J; bases not matched to a gene: 12. The germline V gene has CDR1 MDHEN and CDR2 SYDVKM. This CDR3 comprises 17 residues.

The table lists this clonotype with many counts. The DNA of the CDR3 is TGTGCCAGCAGTTTAGGACGGGCCGATCAGCCCCAGCATTTT. Translation: CASSLGRADQPQHF. The V call is TRBV12-3 or TRBV12-4, the J call TRBJ1-5; D uncertain. The CDR3 consists of 14 residues. V lost 1 base, J lost 5 bases, and 9 bases lay in between.

This clonotype has at least ten counts. The chain couples TRBV11-2 to TRBJ2-7; D is unclear. The length of the CDR3 is 15 residues. Germline CDR1 and CDR2: SGHAT and FQNNGV. Trimming removed 0 bases at V and 0 bases at J, with 9 bases between. This CDR3 is CASSLEWGGSYEQYF. In nucleotides, the CDR3 is TGTGCCAGCAGCTTAGAGTGGGGTGGCTCCTACGAGCAGTACTTC.

This clonotype was found many times. V and J are TRBV20-1 and TRBJ1-1, with D perhaps matching TRBD1 (5 bases). The CDR3 is made up of 17 amino acids. Germline values: CDR1 DFQATT, CDR2 SNEGSKA (reference sequence). Trimming removed 6 bases from V and 0 bases from J, with 23 bases in between. In nucleotides, the CDR3 is TGCAGTGCGAATCAGAAATGGGCTGGGGGGATGAACACTGAAGCTTTCTTT. Residues: CSANQKWAGGMNTEAFF.

V gene TRBV4-3 combines with J gene TRBJ1-1; 8 nucleotides match TRBD1. In germline, CDR1 is LGHNA, CDR2 YSLEER. V lost 0 bases, J lost 4 bases, and 7 bases stayed unmatched. CDR3 size: 16 residues. The DNA of the CDR3 is TGCGCCAGCAGCCAAGATTGGACAGGGCGCGGCACTGAAGCTTTCTTT. Amino acids: CASSQDWTGRGTEAFF.

This chain uses TRBV2 with TRBJ2-7; 7 bases fit TRBD1. CDR1 SNHLY and CDR2 FYNNEI come from the germline V gene. The CDR3 extends over 13 amino acids. V lost 6 bases and J lost 4; bases outside the gene matches: 6. CDR3 region: CASRADRDYEQYF. In DNA, the CDR3 is TGTGCCAGCAGGGCTGACAGGGATTACGAGCAGTACTTC.

This sequence joins TRBV12-3 or TRBV12-4 and TRBJ1-5; no clear D. With 6 bases removed from V and 10 bases from J, the gap between germline ends came to 16 bases. The length of the CDR3 is 13 residues. The DNA for the CDR3 is TGTGCCAGCAGCTCAGGCCTTTCTTATCCCCAGCATTTT. Protein product: CASSSGLSYPQHF.

The chain joins TRBV24-1 to TRBJ2-2, with 13 bases identical to TRBD2. The V gene's germline CDR1 is KGHDR and CDR2 SFDVKD. J was trimmed by 9 bases and V by 1 base; bases with no gene match: 1. The CDR3 totals 15 residues. This chain's CDR3 is CATSDFGTSGRELFF. In DNA, the CDR3 is TGTGCCACCAGTGATTTTGGGACTAGCGGGAGGGAGCTGTTTTTT.

This clonotype came up many times. The V and J genes are TRBV28 and TRBJ2-5; 13 positions agree with TRBD2. V dropped 8 bases and J dropped 7; count of bases not matched to a gene: 7. Germline lookup yields CDR1 MDHEN and CDR2 SYDVKM. The CDR3 totals 14 residues. Written as DNA, the CDR3 is TGTGCCAGCTCCGAGACTAGCGGGAGGAGGACCCAGTACTTC. This sequence encodes CASSETSGRRTQYF.

This clonotype was observed many times. It may be a read error: a sequence one base away is much more abundant. The chain has TRBV7-2 and TRBJ2-5, with a tentative D call TRBD2 (5 bases). Germline V lookup: CDR1 SGHTA, CDR2 FQGNSA. The CDR3 length is 13 residues. Trimming shortened V by 5 bases and J by 7 bases, and 14 bases separated the two germline ends. The CDR3 DNA sequence: TGTGCCAGCAGCCGTTCGGAAGAGGGGACCCAGTACTTC. Translated, it gives CASSRSEEGTQYF. The variable domain in full, with the rest retrieved from reference TRBV7-2 and TRBJ2-5, is GAGVSQSPSNKVTEKGKDVELRCDPISGHTALYWYRQSLGQGLEFLIYFQGNSAPDKSGLPSDRFSAERTGGSVSTLTIQRTQQEDSAVYLCASSRSEEGTQYFGPGTRLLVL.

In this sample, this clonotype turned up many times. The chain is built from TRBV11-1 and TRBJ2-7; D could derive from TRBD1 or TRBD2 (5 bases each). There are 19 residues in the CDR3. Germline loops: CDR1 SGHAT, CDR2 FQDESV (reference sequence). The germline V and J ends were trimmed by 8 bases and 9 bases, with 38 bases remaining between them. CDR3 in DNA: TGTGCCAGCCTCCCTCCCGAGACAGAAGCTTCAAAGACTACCCGGAGGCAGTACTTC. Protein sequence: CASLPPETEASKTTRRQYF.